These T cell receptor beta chains were read from a single sample in a study of T cell responses to AZD1222 COVID-19 vaccine. The repertoire was sequenced with immunoSEQ multiplex PCR; TCRdb's copy has only in-frame clones and lacks some. The repertoire holds fewer than 85,000 clones, with about nine tenths as singletons. The specimen was peripheral blood, collected 28 days after the second AZD1222 dose. These receptors all come from an adult who received the AZD1222 COVID-19 vaccine. CDR3s include the opening cysteine and the closing phenylalanine or tryptophan. Fields, in order: clone size, D gene, V gene, J gene, CDR3 DNA, CDR3 protein. The D gene is left open where the match is weak. A row's size may be missing; if present it is once, few, many or a size class.

size: NA
D: NA
V: TRBV30
J: TRBJ2-5
DNA: TGTGCCTGTATAGCAGACTTCCAAGAGACCCAGTACTTC
CDR3: CACIADFQETQYF

size: NA
D: TRBD1
V: TRBV25-1
J: TRBJ2-7
DNA: TGTGCCAGCAGTGTAACAGGGGGGGAGCAGTACTTC
CDR3: CASSVTGGEQYF

size: NA
D: TRBD1
V: TRBV6-5
J: TRBJ2-2
DNA: TGTGCCACCCCCGGGACAGGGGGAACCGGGGAGCTGTTTTTT
CDR3: CATPGTGGTGELFF

size: NA
D: NA
V: TRBV5-1
J: TRBJ1-2
DNA: TGCGCCAGCAGCTTGAGTCAGACCTATGGCTACACCTTC
CDR3: CASSLSQTYGYTF

size: NA
D: NA
V: TRBV6-7
J: TRBJ2-5
DNA: TGTGCCAGCAGTTACTTCACAGGGGGGGACGAGACCCAGTACTTC
CDR3: CASSYFTGGDETQYF

size: NA
D: NA
V: TRBV21-1
J: TRBJ1-2
DNA: TGTGCCAGCAGCAAAGCGCGAACGGACAGGCCGTTTAACTATGGCTACACCTTC
CDR3: CASSKARTDRPFNYGYTF

size: NA
D: NA
V: TRBV5-1
J: TRBJ2-6
DNA: TGCGCCAGCACCTTAGGGAGTAGCTCTGGGGCCAACGTCCTGACTTTC
CDR3: CASTLGSSSGANVLTF

size: NA
D: NA
V: TRBV2
J: TRBJ1-1
DNA: TGTGCCAGCAGTTACCAATCCCCTGAAGCTTTCTTT
CDR3: CASSYQSPEAFF

size: NA
D: NA
V: TRBV6-5
J: TRBJ1-1
DNA: TGTGCCAGCAGTTACTCCTCGGGGGTGGGCACTGAAGCTTTCTTT
CDR3: CASSYSSGVGTEAFF

size: few
D: TRBD1
V: TRBV28
J: TRBJ1-3
DNA: TGTGCCAGCAGTCCAACAGGGGGTATCGGAAACACCATATATTTT
CDR3: CASSPTGGIGNTIYF

size: NA
D: NA
V: TRBV7-9
J: TRBJ1-1
DNA: TGTGCCAGCAGCTTATTTCCGAACACTGAAGCTTTCTTT
CDR3: CASSLFPNTEAFF

size: NA
D: NA
V: TRBV7-2
J: TRBJ1-6
DNA: TGTGCCAGCAGCTTACGCCCGGGGCAAAATTCACCCCTCCACTTT
CDR3: CASSLRPGQNSPLHF

size: NA
D: NA
V: TRBV7-9
J: TRBJ1-2
DNA: TGTGCCAGCAGCTTAGATGCCCCGGAAGTCTATGGCTACACCTTC
CDR3: CASSLDAPEVYGYTF

size: NA
D: NA
V: TRBV6-5
J: TRBJ2-2
DNA: TGTGCCAGCAGAACGACAGGTTCGAACACCGGGGAGCTGTTTTTT
CDR3: CASRTTGSNTGELFF

size: NA
D: TRBD2
V: TRBV6-2/TRBV6-3
J: TRBJ2-7
DNA: TGTGCCAGCAGTTACGGGCGGGGGACCTACGAGCAGTACTTC
CDR3: CASSYGRGTYEQYF

size: NA
D: TRBD2
V: TRBV7-2
J: TRBJ2-3
DNA: TGTGCCAGCAGCTCACTAGCGTGGGTAGATACGCAGTATTTT
CDR3: CASSSLAWVDTQYF

size: NA
D: NA
V: TRBV7-8
J: TRBJ1-2
DNA: TGTGCCAGCAGCTTAATGTCGCCTAACTATGGCTACACCTTC
CDR3: CASSLMSPNYGYTF

size: NA
D: NA
V: TRBV4-1
J: TRBJ1-4
DNA: TGCGCCAGCAGCCCCGATTCCGAGGCTAATGAAAAACTGTTTTTT
CDR3: CASSPDSEANEKLFF

size: NA
D: NA
V: TRBV2
J: TRBJ1-5
DNA: TGTGCCAGTAACCGGGACCACAATCAGCCCCAGCATTTT
CDR3: CASNRDHNQPQHF

size: NA
D: NA
V: TRBV30
J: TRBJ2-5
DNA: TGTGCCTGGAAAGCATTGGGTGCGACCCAGTACTTC
CDR3: CAWKALGATQYF

size: NA
D: NA
V: TRBV6-6
J: TRBJ2-2
DNA: TGTGCCAGCATCGCTCTCATCAGGGGTTCCGGGGAGCTGTTTTTT
CDR3: CASIALIRGSGELFF

size: NA
D: TRBD1
V: TRBV5-8
J: TRBJ2-7
DNA: TGTGCCAGCAGCTTGGGACAGGGTCTCCACTACGAGCAGTACTTC
CDR3: CASSLGQGLHYEQYF

size: NA
D: NA
V: TRBV2
J: TRBJ1-5
DNA: TGTGCCAGCAGACGGGGTGATTATAGCAATCAGCCCCAGCATTTT
CDR3: CASRRGDYSNQPQHF

size: NA
D: TRBD1
V: TRBV5-1
J: TRBJ1-1
DNA: TGCGCCAGCAGCTTTGGGGACAGGGGACAGAACACTGAAGCTTTCTTT
CDR3: CASSFGDRGQNTEAFF

size: few
D: NA
V: TRBV7-2
J: TRBJ2-5
DNA: TGTGCCAGCAGCCGTCGGGTCCAAGAGACCCAGTACTTC
CDR3: CASSRRVQETQYF